One T cell receptor (beta chain) is described in this entry. Only Caucasian adults living in Nashville, Tennessee served as donors. The sample originates from a study of shared clonotypes between healthy human individuals. V was cut by 1 base and J by 3 bases, with 10 bases left in between. This CDR3 comprises 14 residues. Germline CDR1 and CDR2: SGHVS and FQNEAQ. Genomic DNA of each subset was evenly split across several immunoSEQ plates. Libraries were prepared by immunoSEQ multiplex PCR; TCRdb keeps only in-frame clonotypes and omits some of them. The repertoire has around 2.1 million clones, 90% to 97% of them found once; the top ten carry about 0.13%.

V is TRBV7-8 and J is TRBJ2-7; D gene ambiguous. The clonotype was recovered from a man aged 18 to 35 in good health. Input material: naive CD4+ T cells sorted from blood. Subset denoted: CD45RA+ positively selected. The CDR3 DNA is TGTGCCAGCAGCTTAGAGCTGGGGATCTACGAGCAGTACTTC. Its protein product is CASSLELGIYEQYF.